This T cell receptor (beta chain) derives from a study of cytomegalovirus exposure and HLA in healthy donors. Findings and limits, study-wide: The classifier reportedly diagnosed cytomegalovirus status with high sensitivity and specificity. The tendency of first-cohort TCR clusters to co-occur in the roughly 110 validation repertoires emerged from a later analysis.

This table comes from immunoSEQ multiplex PCR, and its TCRdb copy is limited to in-frame clones, with some not included. The data show 150,000 to 200,000 clones, with 80% to 85% seen just once and about 2.8% held by the top ten. This clone came up a few times. The antigen is undetermined. Germline V lookup: CDR1 MNHEY, CDR2 SVGAGI. The CDR3 sequence is 14 residues long. The V gene lost 1 base and the J gene lost 1 base, with 7 bases spanning the gap. While the first cohort had fewer than 850 subjects, the donors belonged to the separate validation cohort of roughly 130 subjects. The specimen sequenced was PBMCs. The chain carries TRBV6-5 and TRBJ1-1; D uncertain. The clonotype originates from a young woman in good health and CMV-seropositive. CDR3 amino acids: CASSYLQQNTEAFF. CDR3 sequence (DNA): TGTGCCAGCAGTTACTTACAGCAGAACACTGAAGCTTTCTTT.